The 17 T cell receptor beta chains given below trace back to one sample, sequenced in a study of follicular helper T cells after annual influenza vaccination. Noted time point: 2015-2016 season, pre-vaccination. This table comes from immunoSEQ multiplex PCR, and its TCRdb copy is limited to in-frame clones, with some not included. The sample has almost 9,500 clones, roughly 90% seen once. The sample here was CXCR5+ CD38- circulating T follicular helper cells from blood, taken on the day of influenza vaccination. Subset noted: circulating Tfh, non-naive CD4+CXCR5+PD-1+ (ICOS+CD38+ or ICOS-CD38-). The receptors here all came from an adult who received the influenza vaccine.

This chain connects TRBV11-2 to TRBJ1-4; no definite D call. This CDR3 contains 15 residues. Germline assignment: CDR1 SGHAT and CDR2 FQNNGV. V lost 2 bases, J lost 6 bases, and 13 bases lay in between. The DNA of the CDR3 is TGTGCCAGCAGCTTAAATCACCAGGACCATGAAAAACTGTTTTTT. Translating it yields CASSLNHQDHEKLFF.

This clone showed up just a few times. This chain uses TRBV7-2 with TRBJ2-3, with D hard to call. This CDR3 comprises 13 residues. Germline V gene data show CDR1 as SGHTA and CDR2 as FQGNSA. V lost 4 bases and J 6 bases, leaving 11 bases between the germline ends. CDR3 DNA: TGTGCCAGCAGCTCGAGATCGGAGGATACGCAGTATTTT. Residues: CASSSRSEDTQYF.

V gene TRBV21-1 combines with J gene TRBJ1-3. TRBV21-1 is termed a pseudogene. This CDR3 is built from 16 residues. CDR3 in amino acids: CASSKDKGDSGNTIYF. CDR3 nucleotide sequence: TGTGCCAGCAGCAAAGATAAGGGAGACTCTGGAAACACCATATATTTT.

The chain employs TRBV19 and TRBJ2-3, with D hard to call. Trimming removed 5 bases at V and 3 bases at J, with 6 bases between. CDR3 length: 12 amino acids. CDR1 is LNHDA and CDR2 is SQIVND in the germline V gene (reference sequence). CDR3 residues: CASSVSTDTQYF. The DNA of the CDR3 is TGTGCCAGTAGTGTGAGTACAGATACGCAGTATTTT.

J is TRBJ1-2 and V is TRBV6-5; TRBD1 agrees at 9 bases. Germline loops: CDR1 MNHEY, CDR2 SVGAGI. J gave up 9 bases and V 6 bases, and 8 bases lay outside the gene matches. CDR3 length equals 13 residues. Written as DNA, the CDR3 is TGTGCCAGCAGAGAAACAGGGGGCAGGAGCTACACCTTC. Translation gives CASRETGGRSYTF.

The gene calls are TRBV7-9 and TRBJ2-7; 9 bases line up with TRBD1. Germline CDR1 SEHNR, CDR2 FQNEAQ (reference sequence). The V and J ends lost 1 base and 1 base, in that order; junction bases with no gene match: 5. The CDR3 is made up of 16 amino acids. The DNA of the CDR3 is TGTGCCAGCAGCTTAGGGGTGGGACAGGGATCCTACGAGCAGTACTTC. This sequence encodes CASSLGVGQGSYEQYF.

The gene calls are TRBV6-5 and TRBJ1-6; D is perhaps TRBD1 (5 bases). V was pared by 2 bases and J by 9 bases, with 11 bases between. From germline, CDR1 is MNHEY and CDR2 SVGAGI. The CDR3 sequence is 14 residues long. CDR3 coding DNA: TGTGCCAGCAGTTACGGGGGGTGGGCTTCACCCCTCCACTTT. This gives the protein CASSYGGWASPLHF.

The chain recombines TRBV5-1 with TRBJ1-1, with 7 bases identical to TRBD1. This CDR3 has 15 amino acids. Trimming took 2 bases from V and 0 from J; bases not matched to a gene: 4. CDR1 and CDR2 from the germline V gene are SGHRS and YFSETQ. CDR3 sequence (DNA): TGCGCCAGCAGCTTAATACAGGGGATGAACACTGAAGCTTTCTTT. It yields the protein CASSLIQGMNTEAFF.

This clone was seen a single time. The chain employs TRBV30 and TRBJ2-7; tentatively, D is TRBD2 (6 bases). The germline CDR1 and CDR2 sequences are GTSNPN and SVGIG (reference sequence). The length of the CDR3 is 16 residues. Trimming removed 2 bases at V and 0 bases at J, with 17 bases between. CDR3 nucleotide sequence: TGTGCCTGGAGTAAGGGAGGATTTCGAAGCTCCTACGAGCAGTACTTC. Translation gives CAWSKGGFRSSYEQYF.

This rearrangement joins TRBV10-1 to TRBJ1-1; D may be TRBD1 (5 bases). Deletions cut 6 bases from V and 1 base from J, with 12 bases between. Germline V CDR1 and CDR2: WNHNN, SYGVQD (reference sequence). The CDR3 extends over 14 amino acids. The CDR3, as DNA: TGCGCCAGCAGCCCCGCGGGGGAGAACACTGAAGCTTTCTTT. It specifies CASSPAGENTEAFF.

The chain couples TRBV9 to TRBJ2-2; D gene ambiguous. This CDR3 region has 14 residues. Trimming took off 4 bases at V and 0 bases at J, with 7 bases between the two ends. Germline assignment: CDR1 SGDLS and CDR2 YYNGEE. CDR3 DNA sequence: TGTGCCAGCAGCTTCCGGCCGAACACCGGGGAGCTGTTTTTT. Its protein is CASSFRPNTGELFF.

The rearrangement uses TRBV10-2 and TRBJ2-3; 12 positions agree with TRBD2. The germline V gene has CDR1 WSHSY and CDR2 SAAADI. The V and J ends lost 2 bases and 3 bases, in that order; junction bases with no gene match: 3. This CDR3 is built from 16 residues. In DNA, the CDR3 is TGCGCCAGCAGTGAGAAAACTAGCGGGGGGACAGATACGCAGTATTTT. Protein sequence: CASSEKTSGGTDTQYF.

V is TRBV6-6 and J is TRBJ2-7, with D possibly TRBD2 on 6 matching bases. V lost 0 bases and J lost 3, with 12 bases in between. The CDR3 spans 15 residues. Germline V gene sequence: CDR1 MNHNY, CDR2 SVGAGI (reference sequence). CDR3 in DNA: TGTGCCAGCAGTTACTCCTCCGGGGGACGCTACGAGCAGTACTTC. Amino acids: CASSYSSGGRYEQYF.

This clone was found once. The CDR3 nucleotides read TGTGCCAGCAGCTCCCCGGGGGACGGCCGGACTGAAGCTTTCTTT. This codes for CASSSPGDGRTEAFF. The chain joins TRBV7-9 to TRBJ1-1, with a weak D call TRBD1 (5 bases). Trimming removed 4 bases from V and 5 bases from J, with 17 bases in between. CDR3 length: 15 amino acids. The germline CDR1 and CDR2 sequences are SEHNR and FQNEAQ (reference sequence).

This clone is a singleton in its sample. The V and J genes are TRBV10-3 and TRBJ2-3; either TRBD1 or TRBD2 may supply D (5 bases each). The length of the CDR3 is 14 residues. The germline V gene encodes CDR1 ENHRY and CDR2 SYGVKD. Deletions cut 6 bases from V and 0 bases from J, with 10 bases between. CDR3 DNA: TGTGCCATCAGGGGGGTTGACAGCACAGATACGCAGTATTTT. It translates to CAIRGVDSTDTQYF.

This sequence joins TRBV6-6 and TRBJ1-1, with D hard to call. Germline CDR1 reads MNHNY; CDR2 reads SVGAGI (reference sequence). The CDR3 has 14 residues. Trimming shortened V by 7 bases and J by 0 bases, and 12 bases separated the two germline ends. The CDR3 sequence is CASTYGQVNTEAFF. Here the CDR3 DNA reads TGTGCCAGCACCTACGGGCAGGTGAACACTGAAGCTTTCTTT.

The V call is TRBV5-1, the J call TRBJ2-1; D not certain. The CDR3 sequence is 15 residues long. Per the germline V gene, CDR1 is SGHRS and CDR2 is YFSETQ. With 0 bases removed from V and 6 bases from J, the gap between germline ends came to 13 bases. The CDR3 reads CASSLESAESNEQFF. CDR3 bases: TGCGCCAGCAGCTTGGAGTCTGCGGAAAGCAATGAGCAGTTCTTC.